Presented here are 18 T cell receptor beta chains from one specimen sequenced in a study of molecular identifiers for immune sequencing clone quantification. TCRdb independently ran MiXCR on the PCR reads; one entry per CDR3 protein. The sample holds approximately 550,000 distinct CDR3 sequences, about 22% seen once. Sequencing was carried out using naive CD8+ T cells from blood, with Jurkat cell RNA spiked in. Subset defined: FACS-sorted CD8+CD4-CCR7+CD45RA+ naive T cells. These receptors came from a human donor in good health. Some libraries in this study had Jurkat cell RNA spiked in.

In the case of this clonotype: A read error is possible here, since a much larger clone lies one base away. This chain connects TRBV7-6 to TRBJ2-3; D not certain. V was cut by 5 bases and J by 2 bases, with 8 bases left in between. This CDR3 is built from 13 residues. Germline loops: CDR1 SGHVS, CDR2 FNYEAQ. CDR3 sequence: CASSGRLTDTQYF. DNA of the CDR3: TGTGCCAGCAGCGGACGGCTCACAGATACGCAGTATTTT.

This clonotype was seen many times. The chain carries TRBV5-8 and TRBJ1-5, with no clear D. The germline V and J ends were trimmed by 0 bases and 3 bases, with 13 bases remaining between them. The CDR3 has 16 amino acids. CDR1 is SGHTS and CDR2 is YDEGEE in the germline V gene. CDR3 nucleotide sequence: TGTGCCAGCAGCTTGGTCGTAACAGTGAACAATCAGCCCCAGCATTTT. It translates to CASSLVVTVNNQPQHF.

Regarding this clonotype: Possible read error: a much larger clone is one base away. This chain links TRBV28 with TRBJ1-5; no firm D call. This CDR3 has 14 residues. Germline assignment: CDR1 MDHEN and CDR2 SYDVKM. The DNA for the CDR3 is TGTCCCAGCAGACATGTGGACTGGGATCAGCCCCAGCATTTT. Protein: CPSRHVDWDQPQHF.

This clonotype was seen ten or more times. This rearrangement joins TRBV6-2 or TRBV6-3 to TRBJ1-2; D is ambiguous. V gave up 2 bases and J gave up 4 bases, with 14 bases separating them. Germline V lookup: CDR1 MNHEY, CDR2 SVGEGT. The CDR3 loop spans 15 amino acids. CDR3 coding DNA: TGTGCCAGCAGTTACCAGAGGACGGTCGTCTATGGCTACACCTTC. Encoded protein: CASSYQRTVVYGYTF.

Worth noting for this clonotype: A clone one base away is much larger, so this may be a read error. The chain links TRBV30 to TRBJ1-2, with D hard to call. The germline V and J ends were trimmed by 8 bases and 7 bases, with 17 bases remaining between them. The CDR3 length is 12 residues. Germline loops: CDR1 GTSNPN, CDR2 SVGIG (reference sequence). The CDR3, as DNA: TGTGCCAGGACCGCCCCATCCTTTGGCTACACCTTC. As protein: CARTAPSFGYTF. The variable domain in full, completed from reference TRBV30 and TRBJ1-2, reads SQTIHQWPATLVQPVGSPLSLECTVEGTSNPNLYWYRQAAGRGLQLLFYSVGIGQISSEVPQNLSASRPQDRQFILSSKKLLLSDSGFYLCARTAPSFGYTFGSGTRLTVV.

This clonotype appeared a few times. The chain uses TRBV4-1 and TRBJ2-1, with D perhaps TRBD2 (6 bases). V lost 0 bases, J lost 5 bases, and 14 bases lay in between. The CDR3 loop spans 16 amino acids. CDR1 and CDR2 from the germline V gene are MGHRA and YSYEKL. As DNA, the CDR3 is TGCGCCAGCAGCCAAGAGCCACCTAGCGAGAACAATGAGCAGTTCTTC. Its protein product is CASSQEPPSENNEQFF.

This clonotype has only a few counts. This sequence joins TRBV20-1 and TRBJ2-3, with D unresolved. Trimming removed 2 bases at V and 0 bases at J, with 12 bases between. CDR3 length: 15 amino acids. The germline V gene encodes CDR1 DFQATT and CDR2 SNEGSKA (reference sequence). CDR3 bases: TGCAGTGCTAGAAGCTCTAGAACCAGCACAGATACGCAGTATTTT. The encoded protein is CSARSSRTSTDTQYF.

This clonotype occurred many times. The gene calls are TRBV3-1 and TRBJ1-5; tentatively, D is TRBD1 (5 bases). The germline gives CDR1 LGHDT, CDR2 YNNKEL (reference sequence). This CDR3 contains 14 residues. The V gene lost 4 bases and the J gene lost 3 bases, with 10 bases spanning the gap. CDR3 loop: CASSPGTPNQPQHF. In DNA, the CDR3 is TGTGCCAGCAGCCCGGGGACTCCCAATCAGCCCCAGCATTTT.

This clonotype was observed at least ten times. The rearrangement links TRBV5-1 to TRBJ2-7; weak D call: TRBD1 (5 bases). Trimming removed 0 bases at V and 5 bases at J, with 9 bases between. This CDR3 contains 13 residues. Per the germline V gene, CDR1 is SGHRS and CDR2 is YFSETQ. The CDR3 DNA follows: TGCGCCAGCAGCTTGGAGGGGTGGCACGAGCAGTACTTC. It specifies CASSLEGWHEQYF.

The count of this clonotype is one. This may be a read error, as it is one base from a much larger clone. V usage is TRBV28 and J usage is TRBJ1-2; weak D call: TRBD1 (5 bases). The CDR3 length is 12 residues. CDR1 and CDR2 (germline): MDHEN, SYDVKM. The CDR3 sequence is CASSDSAYGYIF. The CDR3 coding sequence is TGTGCCAGCAGTGACAGTGCTTATGGCTACATCTTC.

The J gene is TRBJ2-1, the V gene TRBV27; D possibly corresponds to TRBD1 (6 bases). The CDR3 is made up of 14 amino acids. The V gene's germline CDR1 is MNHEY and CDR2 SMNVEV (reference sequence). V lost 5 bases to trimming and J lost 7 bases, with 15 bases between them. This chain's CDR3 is CASSRRGSENEQFF. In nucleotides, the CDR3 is TGTGCCAGCAGTAGAAGGGGGTCGGAGAATGAGCAGTTCTTC.

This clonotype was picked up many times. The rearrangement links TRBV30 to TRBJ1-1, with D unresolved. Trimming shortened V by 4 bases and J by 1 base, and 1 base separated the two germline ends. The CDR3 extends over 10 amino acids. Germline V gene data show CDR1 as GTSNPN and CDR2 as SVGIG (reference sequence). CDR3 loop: CAWKNTEAFF. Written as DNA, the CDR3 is TGTGCCTGGAAGAACACTGAAGCTTTCTTT.

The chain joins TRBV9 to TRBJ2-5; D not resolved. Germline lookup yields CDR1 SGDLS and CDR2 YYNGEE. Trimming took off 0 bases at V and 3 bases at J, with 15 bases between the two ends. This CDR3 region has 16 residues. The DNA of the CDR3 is TGTGCCAGCAGCGTAGAGGACGGCTATTATGAAGAGACCCAGTACTTC. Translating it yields CASSVEDGYYEETQYF.

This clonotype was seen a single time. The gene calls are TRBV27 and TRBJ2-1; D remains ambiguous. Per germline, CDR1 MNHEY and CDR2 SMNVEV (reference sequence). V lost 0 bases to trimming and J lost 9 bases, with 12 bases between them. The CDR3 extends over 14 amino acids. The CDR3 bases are TGTGCCAGCAGTTTATCAAGTTCTGGAGTTGAGCAGTTCTTC. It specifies CASSLSSSGVEQFF.

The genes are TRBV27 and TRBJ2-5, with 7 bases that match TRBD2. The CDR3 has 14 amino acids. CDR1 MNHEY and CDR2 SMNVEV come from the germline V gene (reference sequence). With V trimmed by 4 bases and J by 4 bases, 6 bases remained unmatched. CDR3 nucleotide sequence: TGTGCCAGCAGTTGGGGGGGGAGGTCAGAGACCCAGTACTTC. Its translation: CASSWGGRSETQYF.

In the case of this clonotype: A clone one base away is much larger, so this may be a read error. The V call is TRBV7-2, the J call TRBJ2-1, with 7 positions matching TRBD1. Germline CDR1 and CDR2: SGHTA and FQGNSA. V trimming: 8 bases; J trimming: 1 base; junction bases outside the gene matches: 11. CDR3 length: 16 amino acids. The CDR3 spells CASGSRQGWSYNEQFF. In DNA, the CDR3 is TGTGCCAGCGGCTCCCGACAGGGTTGGTCCTACAATGAGCAGTTCTTC.

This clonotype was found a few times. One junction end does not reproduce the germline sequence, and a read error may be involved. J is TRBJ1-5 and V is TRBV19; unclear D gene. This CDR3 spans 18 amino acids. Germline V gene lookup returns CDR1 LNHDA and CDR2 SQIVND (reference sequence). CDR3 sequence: CASSTAWTALYSNPPQHF. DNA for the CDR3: TGTGCCAGTAGTACCGCCTGGACGGCCCTCTATAGCAATCCGCCCCAGCATTTT.

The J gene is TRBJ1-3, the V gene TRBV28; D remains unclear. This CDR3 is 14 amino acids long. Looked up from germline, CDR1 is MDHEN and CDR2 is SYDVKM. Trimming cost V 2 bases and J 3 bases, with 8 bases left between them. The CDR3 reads CASSLGRDGNTIYF. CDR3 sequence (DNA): TGTGCCAGCAGTTTAGGGAGGGATGGAAACACCATATATTTT.